The entry below gives a single T cell receptor beta chain sequence along with its context. There are 21 residues in the CDR3. The junction had 12 bases not matched to a gene; V was cut back by 1 base and J by 0 bases. These data are taken from a study of T-cell memory formation after mild COVID-19. In TCRdb, the 5' RACE reads were re-called with MiXCR into one record per CDR3 protein. The sample includes just under 350,000 distinct CDR3 sequences, 13% of them seen just once. What was sequenced was PBMCs or a T cell subset sorted from them (not recorded which). The receptor was derived from a man aged 18 to 29 who had mild COVID-19 (a few samples of this study predate the infection). Cell type and time point are not known. The V and J genes are TRBV12-3 or TRBV12-4 and TRBJ2-6; 10 nucleotides agree with TRBD1. CDR3 sequence reads: CASSLVSGTGAAYSGANVLTF. The CDR3 nucleotides read TGTGCCAGCAGTTTAGTATCGGGGACAGGGGCCGCTTACTCTGGGGCCAACGTCCTGACTTTC.